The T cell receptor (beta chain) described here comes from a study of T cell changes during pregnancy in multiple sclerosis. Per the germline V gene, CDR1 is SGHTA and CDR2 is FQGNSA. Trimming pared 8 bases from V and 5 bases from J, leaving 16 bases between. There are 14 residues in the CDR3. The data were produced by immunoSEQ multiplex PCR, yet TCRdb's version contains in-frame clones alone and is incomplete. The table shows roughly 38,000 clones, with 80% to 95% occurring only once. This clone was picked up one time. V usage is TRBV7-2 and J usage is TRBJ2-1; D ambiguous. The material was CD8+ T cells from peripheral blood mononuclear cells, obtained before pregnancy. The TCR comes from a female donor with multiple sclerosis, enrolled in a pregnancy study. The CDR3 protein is CASLPLLIDNEQFF. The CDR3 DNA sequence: TGTGCCAGCCTCCCCCTCCTCATAGACAATGAGCAGTTCTTC.